This T cell receptor beta chain stems from a study of T cell repertoires in cytomegalovirus infection (dated by TCRdb to the late 2010s). Regarding the study in general: The HLA type of each donor mattered for the analysis, because public TCR beta signatures pointed to carriage of CMV infection along with the matching HLA type.

This clonotype was recorded a few times. The antigen it binds to is not known. There are no base qualities to consult, and no much larger clone falls within one base. Paper-wide results and their limitations: Cumulative frequency of public TCR beta family members discriminated carriers of CMV infection plus the relevant HLA type in this cohort and an independent 352-donor cohort. The ex vivo response was dominated by HLA-C-restricted CMV-specific TCR beta clonotypes, which also provided the single most frequent clonotype in two of eight donors.

Looking up the germline V gene (reference sequence) yields CDR1 PRHDT and CDR2 FYEKMQ. The CDR3 runs 15 amino acids, cysteine and phenylalanine included. Kept here is only the CDR3 DNA, which spans 45 bases and is read in frame from base 1. The junction shows trimming of 4 bases on V and 1 base on J, and the gene matches do not reach 6 bases of it. The instrument was an Illumina HiSeq 1500. TCRdb cleaned the public reads at Q25 with fastp, built clones with MiXCR and kept in-frame beta chains. Rows are unified per CDR3 protein, each entry keeping the most common DNA and genes. The sample contains 680,000 or so distinct CDR3 sequences, about 40% of them found a single time. The ten most abundant clones make up under 3% of the sample.

The clonotype was recovered from a human donor in good health (CMV status not recorded). Some clones in this sample may be carry-over from other donors' samples. This chain joins TRBV13 to TRBJ2-7; 8 middle bases align to TRBD2. Sequenced sample: PBMCs. The CDR3 is CASSSREGVSYEQYF. The nucleotides are TGTGCCAGCAGCTCTCGGGAGGGGGTATCCTACGAGCAGTACTTC.